This T cell receptor beta chain is drawn from a study of Graves' ophthalmopathy and Graves' hyperthyroidism. Overall study findings and caveats: Ophthalmopathy cases were distinguished from stable hyperthyroidism by a 13-signature model, reaching over 85% sensitivity and roughly 80% specificity.

Germline loops: CDR1 MNHNS, CDR2 SASEGT. CDR3 size: 14 residues. The V and J ends lost 8 bases and 6 bases respectively, with 14 bases between them. The TCR beta CDR3 regions underwent amplification from RNA transcripts. HTBI primers served in a first-round RT-PCR, which a second-round multiplex PCR followed. TCRdb used MiXCR to reprocess the multiplex PCR reads, holding one entry per CDR3 protein. The sample includes hundreds of thousands of distinct CDR3 sequences, 20% to 25% of them seen just once. Stable hyperthyroidism was defined by absence of ophthalmopathy within 18 months of follow-up. Aged 18 to 65, the patients with hyperthyroidism had under 2 months' duration and were newly diagnosed. From fresh peripheral blood, around 10 ml in volume, the PBMCs were obtained. As regards this clonotype: Its target is unknown.

The chain has TRBV6-1 and TRBJ1-6, with D hard to call. Sample: peripheral blood. The sequence came from a woman aged 18-35 years with stable Graves' hyperthyroidism. Some clones in this sample may be carry-over from other donors' samples. In nucleotides, the CDR3 is TGTGCCAGCTCCTACCAAAGGCTTAATTCACCCCTCCACTTT. Translating it yields CASSYQRLNSPLHF.